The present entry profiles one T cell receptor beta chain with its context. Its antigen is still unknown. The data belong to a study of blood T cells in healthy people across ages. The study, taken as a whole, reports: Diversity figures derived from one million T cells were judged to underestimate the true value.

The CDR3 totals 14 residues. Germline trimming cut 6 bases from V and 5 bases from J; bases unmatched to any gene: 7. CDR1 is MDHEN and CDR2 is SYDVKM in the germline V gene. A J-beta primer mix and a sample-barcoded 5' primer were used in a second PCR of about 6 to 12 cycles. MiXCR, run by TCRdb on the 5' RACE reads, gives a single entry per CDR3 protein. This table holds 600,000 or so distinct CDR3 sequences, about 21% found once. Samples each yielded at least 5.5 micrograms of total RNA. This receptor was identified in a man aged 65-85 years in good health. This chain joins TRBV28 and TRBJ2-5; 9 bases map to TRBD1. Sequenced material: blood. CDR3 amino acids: CASRSPTGGETQYF. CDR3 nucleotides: TGTGCCAGCAGATCCCCCACAGGGGGCGAGACCCAGTACTTC. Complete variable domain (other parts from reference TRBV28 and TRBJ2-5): DVKVTQSSRYLVKRTGEKVFLECVQDMDHENMFWYRQDPGLGLRLIYFSYDVKMKEKGDIPEGYSVSREKKERFSLILESASTNQTSMYLCASRSPTGGETQYFGPGTRLLVL.